Listed below are T cell receptor beta chains from one sample, sequenced in a study of T cells after yellow fever vaccination. TCRdb redid the calling of the 5' RACE reads with MiXCR, one entry per CDR3 protein. The table has fewer than 350,000 distinct CDR3 sequences, roughly 9.4% seen once; the top ten hold over 15%. The starting material was PBMCs, obtained on the day of the first yellow fever vaccination. These TCRs come from a man between 18 and 35 years old who received the YFV17D yellow fever vaccine. Both conserved end residues are part of each CDR3. Fields, in order: D gene, V gene, J gene, clone size, CDR3 DNA, CDR3 protein. The D gene is left open where the match is weak. Only some rows state a clone size, as once, few, many or a class for expanded clones.

NA	TRBV20-1	TRBJ2-5	NA	TGCAGTGCTAGAGATCGGAAAGGGCAAGAGACCCAGTACTTC	CSARDRKGQETQYF
NA	TRBV18	TRBJ1-4	few	TGTGCCAGCTCACCACCGGGGGAAAAACTGTTTTTT	CASSPPGEKLFF
TRBD1	TRBV5-1	TRBJ1-6	few	TGCGCCAGCAGCGTGGGACAGGGCAGTGGATCACCCCTCCACTTT	CASSVGQGSGSPLHF
TRBD1	TRBV5-1	TRBJ1-4	NA	TGCGCCAGCAGCTTGGAAATTTCCCCACCGGGACAGGGTTATGAAAAACTGTTTTTT	CASSLEISPPGQGYEKLFF
TRBD1	TRBV7-9	TRBJ2-7	many	TGTGCCAGCAGCCCCAGGGACAGATCCTACGAGCAGTACTTC	CASSPRDRSYEQYF
NA	TRBV6-1	TRBJ2-7	NA	TGTGCCAGCAGGCGGGCCAGCTCCTACGAGCAGTACTTC	CASRRASSYEQYF
TRBD1	TRBV24-1	TRBJ2-1	few	TGTGCCACCAGTGATCCGACAGGGCAAAAAAACAATGAGCAGTTCTTC	CATSDPTGQKNNEQFF
TRBD2	TRBV20-1	TRBJ2-1	NA	TGCAGTGCTTCCCGGACTAGCGGGGGAGCCGAGAATGAGCAGTTCTTC	CSASRTSGGAENEQFF
TRBD1	TRBV20-1	TRBJ2-7	few	TGCAGTGCTGCCTCCGACAGGGGCCGTGCTCACTTC	CSAASDRGRAHF
TRBD1	TRBV12-3/TRBV12-4	TRBJ2-2	NA	TGTGCCAGCAGTAGACAGGGGGAAGAGGGCGGGGAGCTGTTTTTT	CASSRQGEEGGELFF
NA	TRBV7-2	TRBJ2-1	few	TGTGCCAGCAGCTTAGGGGCGGGACTTACCTACAATGAGCAGTTCTTC	CASSLGAGLTYNEQFF
NA	TRBV18	TRBJ1-1	NA	TGTGCCAGCTCACCGACAGGTACCGCTGAAGCTTTCTTT	CASSPTGTAEAFF
TRBD2	TRBV20-1	TRBJ2-5	few	TGCAGTGCTATTCTATTAGCGGGGTCCGAGACCCAGTACTTC	CSAILLAGSETQYF
NA	TRBV7-8	TRBJ1-1	NA	TGTGCCAGCAGCTTAGTCTCCGGGGGAGTCACTGAAGCTTTCTTT	CASSLVSGGVTEAFF
NA	TRBV2	TRBJ1-1	few	TGTGCCAGCTTGAAGACAGGCCCCGCTACTGAAGCTTTCTTT	CASLKTGPATEAFF
NA	TRBV7-2	TRBJ2-5	many	TGTGCCAGCAGCTTGAGTTTGGAGACCCAGTACTTC	CASSLSLETQYF
NA	TRBV7-9	TRBJ2-2	NA	TGTGCCAGCAGCTTCGTTCCCGGGGAGCTGTTTTTT	CASSFVPGELFF
TRBD1	TRBV4-2	TRBJ2-1	NA	TGTGCCAGCAGCCAAGCCCGGGCCAGGGGGCGGAATGAGCAGTTCTTC	CASSQARARGRNEQFF
TRBD2	TRBV6-2/TRBV6-3	TRBJ2-1	few	TGTGCCAGCGGAATTAGCGGGGGGGCCTACAATGAGCAGTTCTTC	CASGISGGAYNEQFF
TRBD1	TRBV11-2	TRBJ2-1	few	TGTGCCAGCAGCCCGACAGGGGGCAATGAGCAGTTCTTC	CASSPTGGNEQFF
NA	TRBV3-1	TRBJ1-2	few	TGTGCCAGCAGCCAAGATGCGGCTGGCTACACCTTC	CASSQDAAGYTF
NA	TRBV7-6	TRBJ2-7	few	TGTGCCAGCAGCCCCGCTAGGGGGGAGCAGTACTTC	CASSPARGEQYF
NA	TRBV7-2	TRBJ1-3	NA	TGTGCCAGCAGCCCCAGACCGGGTTTCTCTGGAAACACCATATATTTT	CASSPRPGFSGNTIYF
NA	TRBV10-3	TRBJ2-1	few	TGTGCCATCAGCAGGACCCCGGGCAATGAGCAGTTCTTC	CAISRTPGNEQFF
NA	TRBV20-1	TRBJ2-4	many	TGCAGTGCTTCAAACAGCCGGGGCCAAAACATTCAGTACTTC	CSASNSRGQNIQYF
TRBD2	TRBV12-3/TRBV12-4	TRBJ2-2	NA	TGTGCCAGCACCTCGTCCCGGACTAGCGGGGGGACTTACACCGGGGAGCTGTTTTTT	CASTSSRTSGGTYTGELFF
NA	TRBV27	TRBJ1-5	few	TGTGCCAGCAGATTCTCCGCGGGCGGTAGCAATCAGCCCCAGCATTTT	CASRFSAGGSNQPQHF
NA	TRBV7-9	TRBJ1-1	few	TGTGCCAGCAGCTTTAGTGGGGACCCGAACACTGAAGCTTTCTTT	CASSFSGDPNTEAFF
NA	TRBV20-1	TRBJ1-1	few	TGCAGTGCTCTCCGGACACTAGCTTTCTTT	CSALRTLAFF
NA	TRBV18	TRBJ1-2	few	TGTGCCAGCTCGCCGGGAGAACACGGCTACACCTTC	CASSPGEHGYTF
NA	TRBV24-1	TRBJ2-1	many	TGTGCCACCAGTGACGTAACAGGGAATGGAGAGTTCTTC	CATSDVTGNGEFF
NA	TRBV3-1	TRBJ1-5	few	TGTGCCAGCAGGCCCGCAGGGAAGGGGCCTCAGCCCCAGCATTTT	CASRPAGKGPQPQHF
TRBD1	TRBV4-1	TRBJ1-2	NA	TGCGCCAGCAGCCAAGTACCGGGACAGAACTATGGCTACACCTTC	CASSQVPGQNYGYTF
NA	TRBV5-1	TRBJ2-2	many	TGCGCCAGCAGCTTTGGGAACACCGGGGAGCTGTTTTTT	CASSFGNTGELFF
NA	TRBV7-2	TRBJ2-5	few	TGTGCCAGCAGCTTAGTTGACAGGCGTGTACAAGAGACCCAGTACTTC	CASSLVDRRVQETQYF
NA	TRBV6-1	TRBJ2-1	NA	TGTGCCAGCAGCGACCGAGAGACCCAGTTCTTC	CASSDRETQFF
NA	TRBV7-9	TRBJ2-3	NA	TGTGCCAGCAGCCCCTGGGCCGGGGTCCGCACAGATACGCAGTATTTT	CASSPWAGVRTDTQYF
TRBD1	TRBV20-1	TRBJ1-5	few	TGCAGTGCTAGTGGGGGACAGGGACGTCAGCCCCAGCATTTT	CSASGGQGRQPQHF
TRBD2	TRBV7-2	TRBJ2-5	few	TGTGCCAGCAGCTTTGGAGCGGGGGGGGAGACCCAGTACTTC	CASSFGAGGETQYF
TRBD2	TRBV7-2	TRBJ2-1	few	TGTGCCAGCAGCGCTGCTAGCGGCTCCTACAATGAGCAGTTCTTC	CASSAASGSYNEQFF
NA	TRBV20-1	TRBJ2-3	NA	TGCAGTGCTGGTCCGGGACGGGCAGATACGCAGTATTTT	CSAGPGRADTQYF
NA	TRBV15	TRBJ1-5	NA	TGTGCCACCAGCAGAGATAGGCATAGCAATCAGCCCCAGCATTTT	CATSRDRHSNQPQHF
TRBD2	TRBV20-1	TRBJ2-7	NA	TGCAGTGCTAGAGGAGCGGGGGGGCTGTACGAGCAGTACTTC	CSARGAGGLYEQYF
TRBD1	TRBV2	TRBJ1-4	few	TGTGCCAGCAGTGTGGGACAGGGCTTTGAAAAACTGTTTTTT	CASSVGQGFEKLFF
TRBD1	TRBV5-1	TRBJ2-7	NA	TGCGCCAGCAGCCCGCAAGCCCCGGGACAGACCTACGAGCAGTACTTC	CASSPQAPGQTYEQYF
NA	TRBV7-9	TRBJ1-3	NA	TGTGCCAGCAGCTCCGGGGGGCCCAACACCATATATTTT	CASSSGGPNTIYF
TRBD2	TRBV6-1	TRBJ2-3	NA	TGTGCCAGCAGCCGACTAGCGGGGGGGCTGGCAGATACGCAGTATTTT	CASSRLAGGLADTQYF
NA	TRBV7-2	TRBJ1-3	few	TGTGCCAGCAGCCCCAGTTTTGGAAACACCATATATTTT	CASSPSFGNTIYF
NA	TRBV10-1	TRBJ2-3	many	TGCGCCAGCAGTCTGCAGGGTGCGGATACGCAGTATTTT	CASSLQGADTQYF
NA	TRBV28	TRBJ1-2	many	TGTGCCAGCAGTTCCCTGGACAGCTATGGCTACACCTTC	CASSSLDSYGYTF
TRBD2	TRBV11-3	TRBJ2-3	NA	TGTGCCAGCAGCTTAAAGGGCCTAGCGGGGGGGAAAGCAGATACGCAGTATTTT	CASSLKGLAGGKADTQYF
TRBD2	TRBV2	TRBJ2-3	many	TGTGCCAGCCGTGGGGGACTAGCAGGCGCACGCGATACGCAGTATTTT	CASRGGLAGARDTQYF
NA	TRBV29-1	TRBJ2-5	few	TGCAGCGTTGAAGGGGGGGCAGGGGACTTCCAAGAGACCCAGTACTTC	CSVEGGAGDFQETQYF
NA	TRBV9	TRBJ2-3	many	TGTGCCAGCAGCGCCGGAGTTGGTACGCAGTATTTT	CASSAGVGTQYF